These 5 T cell receptor beta chains were all obtained from the same sample, sequenced in a study of cytomegalovirus exposure and HLA in healthy donors. 13 Jbeta primers and 60 Vbeta primers were used for the PCR. Only in-frame clones appear in the TCRdb table, and some are missing; sequencing was by immunoSEQ multiplex PCR. This table has about 130,000 clones, approximately 68% appearing once. Material for sequencing was PBMCs. All receptors come from a man aged 25 to 45 in good health and CMV-seropositive.

This clone turned up a few times. The rearrangement joins TRBV9 to TRBJ2-1; possibly TRBD2 for D (6 bases). The CDR3 is made up of 13 amino acids. Germline V gene data show CDR1 as SGDLS and CDR2 as YYNGEE. V was trimmed by 3 bases and J by 7 bases, leaving 11 bases between them. The CDR3 bases are TGTGCCAGCAGCGCTCAACTAGCAAATGAGCAGTTCTTC. It yields the protein CASSAQLANEQFF.

The gene calls are TRBV19 and TRBJ1-2, with D tentatively TRBD1 (6 bases). Germline CDR1 and CDR2: LNHDA and SQIVND (reference sequence). The CDR3 contains 15 residues. Deletions cut 5 bases from V and 5 bases from J, with 18 bases between. CDR3 residues: CASSPSGTKWYGYTF. CDR3 in DNA: TGTGCCAGTAGTCCCTCCGGGACAAAGTGGTATGGCTACACCTTC.

This chain connects TRBV5-6 to TRBJ1-1; TRBD1 matches at 11 bases. The CDR3 sequence is 17 residues long. The J segment lost 3 bases and the V segment lost 0 bases, leaving 7 bases of the junction unmatched. The germline gives CDR1 SGHDT, CDR2 YYEEEE. The CDR3 is CASSLGTGGRSDTEAFF. CDR3 coding DNA: TGTGCCAGCAGCTTGGGGACAGGGGGCAGGTCGGACACTGAAGCTTTCTTT.

V is TRBV6-1 and J is TRBJ1-2; no clear D. The germline V and J ends were trimmed by 7 bases and 3 bases, with 12 bases remaining between them. CDR1 MNHNS and CDR2 SASEGT come from the germline V gene. The CDR3 is made up of 13 amino acids. In nucleotides, the CDR3 is TGTGCCAGCAAGCTTGCACAGCACTATGGCTACACCTTC. This sequence encodes CASKLAQHYGYTF.

The V gene is TRBV5-1, the J gene TRBJ2-1, with 8 nucleotides matching TRBD1. Trimming removed 4 bases from V and 2 bases from J; junction bases left unmatched: 5. CDR3 length: 15 residues. Germline CDR1 and CDR2: SGHRS and YFSETQ. CDR3 region: CASSPDRVTYNEQFF. CDR3 bases: TGCGCCAGCAGCCCGGACAGGGTCACCTACAATGAGCAGTTCTTC.